This T cell receptor beta chain was captured by sequencing in a study of OX40 agonist ivuxolimab in advanced cancers. Across the whole study: A male proportion of under 90% was recorded, with mean age about 54 years and range roughly 20 to 85.

This CDR3 is built from 14 residues. Unmatched junction bases numbered 4, after V lost 8 bases and J lost 0 bases. Per the germline V gene, CDR1 is LNHDA and CDR2 is SQIVND (reference sequence). The method was immunoSEQ multiplex PCR; TCRdb's version includes in-frame clones alone and lacks a portion of them. The table has about 6,300 clones, roughly 70% seen once. The chain has TRBV19 and TRBJ2-7; 10 bases agree with TRBD2. The receptor's source is an adult with an advanced solid tumor such as melanoma, head and neck, liver or kidney cancer. The sample here was CD4+ or CD8+ T cells sorted from blood, taken in a trial of the OX40 agonist ivuxolimab. As DNA, the CDR3 is TGTGCCAGTTCTAGCGGGAGCCTCTCCTACGAGCAGTACTTC. Translating it yields CASSSGSLSYEQYF.